This TCR beta chain was profiled in a study of T cell changes during pregnancy in multiple sclerosis. J lost 5 bases, V lost 4 bases, and 6 bases had no gene match. This CDR3 region has 15 residues. Germline CDR1 reads SGHDN; CDR2 reads FVKESK. Some clones are missing from TCRdb's copy, which holds only in-frame ones; the method was immunoSEQ multiplex PCR. The table has around 42,000 clones, about 91% seen once. V and J are TRBV14 and TRBJ2-5; 11 positions agree with TRBD2. The sequence came from a female donor with multiple sclerosis, enrolled in a pregnancy study. This specimen consisted of CD4+ T cells from peripheral blood mononuclear cells, obtained in the third trimester of pregnancy. The CDR3 loop reads CASSPVAGGRETQYF. The CDR3 coding sequence is TGTGCCAGCAGCCCTGTAGCGGGAGGGCGGGAGACCCAGTACTTC.